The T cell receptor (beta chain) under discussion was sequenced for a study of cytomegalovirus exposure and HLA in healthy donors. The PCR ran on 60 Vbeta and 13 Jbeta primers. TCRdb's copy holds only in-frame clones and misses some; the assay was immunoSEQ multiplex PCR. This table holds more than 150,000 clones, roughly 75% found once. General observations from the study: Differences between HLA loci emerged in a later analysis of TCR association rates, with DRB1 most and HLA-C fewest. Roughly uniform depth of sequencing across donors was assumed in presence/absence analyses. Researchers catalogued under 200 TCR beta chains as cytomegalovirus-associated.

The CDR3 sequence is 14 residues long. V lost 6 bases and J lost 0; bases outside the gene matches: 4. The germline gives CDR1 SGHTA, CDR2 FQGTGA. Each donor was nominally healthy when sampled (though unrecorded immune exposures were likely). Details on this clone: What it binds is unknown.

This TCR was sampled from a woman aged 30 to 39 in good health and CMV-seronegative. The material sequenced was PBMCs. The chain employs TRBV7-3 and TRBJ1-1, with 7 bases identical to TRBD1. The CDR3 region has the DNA TGTGCCAGCAGACGGGACAGCGTGAACACTGAAGCTTTCTTT. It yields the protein CASRRDSVNTEAFF. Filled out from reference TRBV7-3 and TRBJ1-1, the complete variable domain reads GAGVSQTPSNKVTEKGKYVELRCDPISGHTALYWYRQSLGQGPEFLIYFQGTGAADDSGLPNDRFFAVRPEGSVSTLKIQRTERGDSAVYLCASRRDSVNTEAFFGQGTRLTVV.